These 6 T cell receptor beta chains were sequenced from one sample in a study of identical twins. TCRdb reprocessed the 5' RACE reads via MiXCR and lists one record per CDR3 protein. The sample contains 350,000 to 450,000 distinct CDR3 sequences, roughly 18% of which appear only once. Sequenced material: naive T cells sorted from blood. The receptors were gathered from a man aged 50-60 years in good health.

The V gene is TRBV9, the J gene TRBJ2-7; 8 bases map to TRBD2. The junction had 8 bases not matched to a gene; V was cut back by 1 base and J by 2 bases. This CDR3 region has 16 residues. CDR1 is SGDLS and CDR2 is YYNGEE in the germline V gene. Here the CDR3 reads CASSVSASGSTYEQYF. The CDR3 nucleotides are TGTGCCAGCAGCGTATCAGCCAGCGGGAGTACCTACGAGCAGTACTTC.

This clonotype was recorded a few times. The chain couples TRBV6-2 or TRBV6-3 to TRBJ2-3, with D tentatively TRBD2 (5 bases). The V end lost 4 bases, the J end lost 6 bases, and 20 bases lay between the germline ends. Germline V gives CDR1 MNHEY, CDR2 SVGEGT. The CDR3 has 16 amino acids. CDR3 bases: TGTGCCAGCAGTTCCCGGAGGCTACCGTGGTTGGATACGCAGTATTTT. Protein product: CASSSRRLPWLDTQYF.

In nucleotides, the CDR3 is TGTGCCATCAGTGACCCAGCCGGGGTTTATAATTCACCCCTCCACTTT. This sequence encodes CAISDPAGVYNSPLHF. This chain links TRBV10-3 with TRBJ1-6; D not resolved. Germline values: CDR1 ENHRY, CDR2 SYGVKD. CDR3 size: 16 residues. Trimming removed 3 bases from V and 4 bases from J, with 13 bases in between.

This clonotype was detected ten times or more. The chain recombines TRBV12-3 or TRBV12-4 with TRBJ2-7; 10 nucleotides line up with TRBD2. V was clipped by 4 bases and J by 3 bases; unmatched bases: 6. The CDR3 loop spans 15 amino acids. In DNA, the CDR3 is TGTGCCAGCAGTTCCCTAGCGGGAGTTCTCTACGAGCAGTACTTC. This translates into CASSSLAGVLYEQYF.

The chain has TRBV6-5 and TRBJ1-2, with D possibly being TRBD1 (6 bases). Trimming left V 3 bases short and J 7 bases short, with 15 bases between. The length of the CDR3 is 14 residues. The V gene's germline CDR1 is MNHEY and CDR2 SVGAGI. In nucleotides, the CDR3 is TGTGCCAGCAGTTATGAAGGAGGGGGGAGTGGCTACACCTTC. Translating gives CASSYEGGGSGYTF.

This clonotype appeared many times. This chain uses TRBV6-5 with TRBJ1-6; D not certain. Germline loops: CDR1 MNHEY, CDR2 SVGAGI. The CDR3 length is 16 residues. Trimming shortened V by 0 bases and J by 4 bases, and 10 bases separated the two germline ends. The CDR3: CASSYSRQAYNSPLHF. CDR3 DNA: TGTGCCAGCAGTTACTCTAGACAAGCTTATAATTCACCCCTCCACTTT.